This T cell receptor beta chain was found in a study of shared clonotypes between healthy human individuals. TCRdb's table, derived via immunoSEQ multiplex PCR, lists solely in-frame clones and lacks some. The sample has some 500,000 clones, 79% seen once; the top ten hold 9.5% to 15%. This clone was seen a handful of times. The CDR3 is made up of 15 amino acids. The germline gives CDR1 SGHTA, CDR2 FQGTGA. Between the trimmed V and J ends, which lost 10 bases and 0 bases, there was a span of 16 bases. This TCR derives from a woman between 40 and 55 years old in good health. Some clones in this sample may be carry-over from other donors' samples. Sequences were obtained from PBMCs. The chain employs TRBV7-3 and TRBJ2-1; no firm D call. The CDR3 DNA follows: TGTGCCACAGCGTATGAGGCCAGCTCCTACAATGAGCAGTTCTTC. It codes for CATAYEASSYNEQFF.